These 7 T cell receptor beta chains share one sample of origin, sequenced in a study of T-cell reconstitution after alpha-beta-depleted transplantation in children. Unique molecular identifiers were incorporated into the prepared TCRbeta library. TCRdb called the PCR reads again in MiXCR, with one record for every CDR3 protein. The sample lists around 370,000 distinct CDR3 sequences, around 10% occurring once. Sequencing used PBMCs from the stem cell graft donor, obtained from the stem cell graft. The origin of the receptors is a human donor who donated a stem cell graft to a child with acute lymphoblastic leukemia.

V is TRBV12-3 or TRBV12-4 and J is TRBJ2-1; 8 bases align to TRBD1. The CDR3 covers 13 residues. V gave up 2 bases and J gave up 10 bases; unmatched junction bases: 4. The CDR3 region is CASSLRDRNEQFF. In DNA form, the CDR3 reads TGTGCCAGCAGTTTAAGGGACAGGAACGAGCAGTTCTTC.

As DNA, the CDR3 is TGTGCCAGCAGTTCGGCGGGAGGCCCCTCCTACGAGCAGTACTTC. Amino acids: CASSSAGGPSYEQYF. This chain joins TRBV28 and TRBJ2-7; 8 bases are a match to TRBD2. The V segment lost 4 bases and the J segment 0 bases; nucleotides outside the gene matches: 5. The CDR3 spans 15 residues. Germline-derived CDR1 and CDR2 are MDHEN and SYDVKM.

V and J are TRBV6-5 and TRBJ1-5; D is perhaps TRBD1 (5 bases). There are 13 residues in the CDR3. Looked up from germline, CDR1 is MNHEY and CDR2 is SVGAGI. The V gene lost 1 base and the J gene lost 4 bases, with 5 bases spanning the gap. The CDR3 nucleotides are TGTGCCAGCAGTTACTGGGGGAATCAGCCCCAGCATTTT. It translates to CASSYWGNQPQHF.

The V gene is TRBV18, the J gene TRBJ1-6, with 7 bases lining up with TRBD1. CDR1 and CDR2 (germline): KGHSH, LQKENI. V dropped 3 bases and J dropped 5; count of bases not matched to a gene: 7. CDR3 length: 16 residues. DNA for the CDR3: TGTGCCAGCTCACCCTCCGGACAGGCCCATAATTCACCCCTCCACTTT. This sequence encodes CASSPSGQAHNSPLHF. Using reference TRBV18 and TRBJ1-6 for the parts outside the CDR3, the full variable domain is NAGVMQNPRHLVRRRGQEARLRCSPMKGHSHVYWYRQLPEEGLKFMVYLQKENIIDESGMPKERFSAEFPKEGPSILRIQQVVRGDSAAYFCASSPSGQAHNSPLHFGNGTRLTVT.

Notes on this clonotype: A read error may explain this, as a much larger clone is one base away. The CDR3 reads CASRLGGQGYSYTF. The DNA of the CDR3 is TGTGCCAGCAGACTGGGGGGACAGGGATATAGCTACACCTTC. This rearrangement joins TRBV12-3 or TRBV12-4 to TRBJ1-2; 9 bases match TRBD1. V was pared by 6 bases and J by 9 bases, with 11 bases of the junction left unmatched. This CDR3 spans 14 amino acids.

This clonotype has a handful of counts. The V call is TRBV4-1, the J call TRBJ2-1, with D possibly matching TRBD2 (6 bases). V lost 3 bases to trimming and J lost 3 bases, with 12 bases between them. Germline CDR1 MGHRA, CDR2 YSYEKL. The CDR3 consists of 15 residues. CDR3 bases: TGCGCCAGCAGCCAGGTTAGCGGAGTCTACAATGAGCAGTTCTTC. Amino acid sequence: CASSQVSGVYNEQFF.

This clonotype turned up a few times. The J gene is TRBJ2-1, the V gene TRBV7-2, with TRBD1 as a possible D gene (6 bases). V shed 5 bases and J shed 2 bases, with 7 bases lying between them. CDR1 is SGHTA and CDR2 is FQGNSA in the germline V gene. CDR3 length equals 13 residues. CDR3 amino acids: CASSGTPYNEQFF. CDR3 bases: TGTGCCAGCAGCGGGACACCCTACAATGAGCAGTTCTTC.